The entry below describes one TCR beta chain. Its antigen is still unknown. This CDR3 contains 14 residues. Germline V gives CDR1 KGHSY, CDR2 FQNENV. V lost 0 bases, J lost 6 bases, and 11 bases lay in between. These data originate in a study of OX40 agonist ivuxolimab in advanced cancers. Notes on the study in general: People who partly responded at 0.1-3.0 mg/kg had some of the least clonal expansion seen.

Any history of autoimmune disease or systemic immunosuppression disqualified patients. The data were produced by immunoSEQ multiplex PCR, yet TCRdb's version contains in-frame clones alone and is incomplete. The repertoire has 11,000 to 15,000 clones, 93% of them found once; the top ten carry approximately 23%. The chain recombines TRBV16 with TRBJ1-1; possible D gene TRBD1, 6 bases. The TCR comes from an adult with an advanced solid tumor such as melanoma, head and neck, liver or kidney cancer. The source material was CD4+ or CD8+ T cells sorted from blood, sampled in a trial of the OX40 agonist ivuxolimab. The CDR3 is CASSQSNREAEAFF. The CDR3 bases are TGTGCCAGCAGCCAATCTAACAGGGAGGCTGAAGCTTTCTTT.